The sequence of this T cell receptor beta chain was determined in a study of blood T cell repertoires in COVID-19. Germline-derived CDR1 and CDR2 are PRHDT and FYEKMQ (reference sequence). The J segment lost 0 bases and the V segment lost 5 bases, leaving 6 bases of the junction unmatched. The CDR3 sequence is 15 residues long. Methods used by the authors: Nucleated cell number was recorded as an estimate derived from reference gene primer amplification. Method: immunoSEQ multiplex PCR; TCRdb's copy keeps in-frame clones and lacks some. V, J and clone size reflect that table, while D and trimming were determined from the DNA. This table holds tens of thousands of clones, about 86% found once.

This chain links TRBV13 with TRBJ1-1; TRBD1 agrees at 7 bases. The receptor was derived from a woman of 80 years or more in a cohort sampled during active or convalescent COVID-19. Sequencing input: peripheral blood. The CDR3 region has the DNA TGTGCCAGCAGCGCAAGACAGGGAATGAACACTGAAGCTTTCTTT. It yields the protein CASSARQGMNTEAFF.